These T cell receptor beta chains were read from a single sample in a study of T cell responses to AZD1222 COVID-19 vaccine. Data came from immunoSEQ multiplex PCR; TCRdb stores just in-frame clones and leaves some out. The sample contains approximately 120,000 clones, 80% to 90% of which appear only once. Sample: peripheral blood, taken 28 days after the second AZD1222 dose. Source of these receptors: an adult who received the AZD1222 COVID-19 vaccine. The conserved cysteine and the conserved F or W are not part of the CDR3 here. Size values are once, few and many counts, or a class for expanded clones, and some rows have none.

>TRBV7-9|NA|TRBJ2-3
ASSSTNSDTQY
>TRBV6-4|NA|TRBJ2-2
ASSDRWGNTGELF
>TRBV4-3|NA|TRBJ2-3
ASSQDVAWSDTQY
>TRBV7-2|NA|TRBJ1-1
ASSLAAF
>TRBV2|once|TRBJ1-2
ASSEVGYT
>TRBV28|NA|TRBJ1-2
ASSLPTGTYGYT
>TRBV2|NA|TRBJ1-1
ASSVKPNTEAF
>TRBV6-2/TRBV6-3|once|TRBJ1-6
ASSSQGSTVGPLH
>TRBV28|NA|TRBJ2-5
ASSSILGLAGRVETQY
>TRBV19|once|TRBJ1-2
ASKVWGTFYGYT
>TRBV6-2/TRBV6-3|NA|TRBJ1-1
ASSSPYTEAF
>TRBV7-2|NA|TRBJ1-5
ASSSGTGGRGSNQPQH
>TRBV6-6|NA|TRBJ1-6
ASSLRGRGYNSPLH
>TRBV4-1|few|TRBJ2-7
ASSPIGDRGTYEQY
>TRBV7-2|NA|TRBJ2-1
ASSLDLGAVRF
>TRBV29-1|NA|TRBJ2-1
SLAKNNEQF
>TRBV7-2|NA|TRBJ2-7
ASSSTGGRYEQY
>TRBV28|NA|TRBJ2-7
ASSPGGSRTYEQY
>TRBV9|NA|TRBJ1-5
ASSGGTDQPQH
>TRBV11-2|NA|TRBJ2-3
ASSFDNIGAGGIDTQY
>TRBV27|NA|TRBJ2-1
ASSLVGTSGVLEQF
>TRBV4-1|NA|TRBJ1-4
ASSLVEKLF
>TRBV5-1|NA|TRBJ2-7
ASSYGLAGNEQY
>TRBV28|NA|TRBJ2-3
ASSLTIPGGTDTQY
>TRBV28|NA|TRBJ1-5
ASSLSSQPQH
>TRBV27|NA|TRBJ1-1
ASSLSPGTANTEAF
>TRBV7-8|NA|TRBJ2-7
ASSLLPNSYEQY
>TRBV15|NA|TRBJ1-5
ATSRYPLGAGSNQPQH
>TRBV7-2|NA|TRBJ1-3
ASSFGRAPGNTIY
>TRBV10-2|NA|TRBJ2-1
ASSEGQNEQF
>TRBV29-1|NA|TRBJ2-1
SLTGTGSRSSYNEQF
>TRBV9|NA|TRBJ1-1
ASSKSRNTEAF
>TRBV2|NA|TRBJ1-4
ASSDRDEKLF
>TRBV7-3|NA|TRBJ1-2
ASSVGSLGGDYGYT
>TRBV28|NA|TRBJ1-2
ASRGGLDGYT
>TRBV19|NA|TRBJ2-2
ATLGGGATSNTGELF
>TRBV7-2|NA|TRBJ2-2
ASSLVGWGTGELF
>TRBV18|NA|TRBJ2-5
ASSPNPNLAGAEETQY
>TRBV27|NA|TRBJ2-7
ASSFLPESYEQY
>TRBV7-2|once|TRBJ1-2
ATTQGTAINYGYT
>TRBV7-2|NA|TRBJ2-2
ASSLDWQTGELF
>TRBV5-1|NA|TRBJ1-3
ASSLDGNGLRNTIY
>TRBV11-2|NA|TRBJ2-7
ASSFLGGSLSYEQY
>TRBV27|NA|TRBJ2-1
ASSFTSYNEQF
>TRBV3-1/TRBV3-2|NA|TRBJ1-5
ASSQRGENQPQH
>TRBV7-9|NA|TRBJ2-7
ASSLGGNSYEQY
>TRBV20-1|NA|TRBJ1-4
SAPDSEKLF